These 20 T cell receptor beta chains originate from one sample sequenced in a study of blood T cell repertoires in COVID-19 (dated by TCRdb to about 2020). The protocol used for the library was the immunoSEQ multiplex PCR assay. TCRdb's version of the immuneACCESS table is confined to in-frame rearrangements and falls short of the full clone set. An unresolved V gene accounts for under half of the shortfall where checked; the remainder is of unknown origin. The table for this sample lists 150,000 to 200,000 clones; 80% to 90% of them were counted only once. The ten biggest clones cover around 3% of the sample. The sequenced material came from peripheral blood. The receptors shown here come from a man in his 60s with acute or convalescent COVID-19.

The V call is TRBV6-6, the J call TRBJ1-5; the D is unclear. V was trimmed by 0 bases and J by 5 bases, leaving 11 bases between them. Germline loops: CDR1 MNHNY, CDR2 SVGAGI (reference sequence). The CDR3 is 15 residues long. The CDR3 is CASSYSMARDQPQHF. The CDR3 DNA reads TGTGCCAGCAGTTACTCCATGGCGAGGGATCAGCCCCAGCATTTT.

V usage is TRBV5-1 and J usage is TRBJ2-1; D is perhaps TRBD1 (5 bases). Per the germline V gene, CDR1 is SGHRS and CDR2 is YFSETQ. V was clipped by 2 bases and J by 6 bases, with 12 bases between them. This CDR3 is built from 14 residues. The CDR3 reads CASSFPRAANEQFF. The CDR3 DNA reads TGCGCCAGCAGCTTCCCCAGGGCGGCCAATGAGCAGTTCTTC.

The chain recombines TRBV4-3 with TRBJ2-3, with D possibly matching TRBD2 (5 bases). The CDR3 has 15 residues. Germline assignment: CDR1 LGHNA and CDR2 YSLEER. Trimming removed 0 bases from V and 6 bases from J, with 13 bases in between. DNA of the CDR3: TGCGCCAGCAGCCAAGATATGAGGGTTTCCGATACGCAGTATTTT. This sequence encodes CASSQDMRVSDTQYF.

The V and J genes are TRBV18 and TRBJ2-1; 12 nucleotides align to TRBD2. Germline assignment: CDR1 KGHSH and CDR2 LQKENI. CDR3 length equals 16 residues. V shed 3 bases and J 8 bases; nucleotides not matched to a gene: 8. The CDR3 protein is CASSPSMTSGGHEQFF. In DNA, the CDR3 is TGTGCCAGCTCACCCAGTATGACTAGCGGGGGCCATGAGCAGTTCTTC.

The rearrangement links TRBV29-1 to TRBJ2-7, with D tentatively TRBD2 (7 bases). Trimming shortened V by 6 bases and J by 0 bases, and 15 bases separated the two germline ends. The germline CDR1 and CDR2 sequences are SQVTM and ANQGSEA. The CDR3 length is 14 residues. CDR3 bases: TGCAGCGTGAAAAACAGGGACTACTCCTACGAGCAGTACTTC. Protein: CSVKNRDYSYEQYF.

Worth noting for this clone: The sample holds other DNA sequences that translate to the same CDR3. This chain links TRBV12-3 or TRBV12-4 with TRBJ1-1; D is perhaps TRBD1 (5 bases). The V and J ends lost 3 bases and 5 bases respectively, with 10 bases between them. This CDR3 is 13 amino acids long. The DNA of the CDR3 is TGTGCCAGCAGTTTGGGCAGGGTGACTGAAGCTTTCTTT. Protein sequence: CASSLGRVTEAFF.

The chain employs TRBV11-2 and TRBJ2-7, with TRBD1 matching 7 bases. Germline V gene data show CDR1 as SGHAT and CDR2 as FQNNGV. This CDR3 is built from 14 residues. J lost 6 bases, V lost 1 base, and 6 bases had no gene match. For the CDR3, the DNA is TGTGCCAGCAGCTTAGGTTGGACAGGCCGCGAGCAGTACTTC. Encoded protein: CASSLGWTGREQYF.

This clone has just a few counts. The chain couples TRBV4-1 to TRBJ1-3, with TRBD1 identical over 7 bases. This CDR3 has 17 residues. Germline V gene lookup returns CDR1 MGHRA and CDR2 YSYEKL. J was trimmed by 0 bases and V by 1 base; bases with no gene match: 6. The CDR3 bases are TGCGCCAGCAGCCAAGGAATGACAGGGCCCTCTGGAAACACCATATATTTT. The encoded protein is CASSQGMTGPSGNTIYF.

The chain couples TRBV6-5 to TRBJ2-1, with 7 bases fitting TRBD1. Germline V gene data show CDR1 as MNHEY and CDR2 as SVGAGI. Germline trimming cut 5 bases from V and 2 bases from J; bases unmatched to any gene: 6. CDR3 length: 15 residues. The CDR3 region has the DNA TGTGCCAGCAGTCCACAGGGGCAGACCTACAATGAGCAGTTCTTC. Translation: CASSPQGQTYNEQFF.

The gene calls are TRBV7-8 and TRBJ2-3; 12 nucleotides align to TRBD2. V dropped 1 base and J dropped 6; count of bases not matched to a gene: 5. CDR1 and CDR2 from the germline V gene are SGHVS and FQNEAQ. The length of the CDR3 is 16 residues. CDR3 residues: CASSLDAGTSGDTQYF. The CDR3 nucleotides are TGTGCCAGCAGCTTAGATGCCGGGACTAGCGGGGATACGCAGTATTTT.

This chain uses TRBV12-5 with TRBJ1-1, with D maybe TRBD1 (6 bases). Trimming removed 0 bases at V and 0 bases at J, with 8 bases between. Germline assignment: CDR1 LGHNT and CDR2 FRNRAP. The CDR3 is made up of 15 amino acids. The CDR3 protein is CASGLVTGMNTEAFF. The CDR3 bases are TGTGCTAGTGGTTTGGTGACAGGTATGAACACTGAAGCTTTCTTT.

This clone was detected a few times. The genes are TRBV7-6 and TRBJ2-1; a possible D gene is TRBD2 (6 bases). V was cut by 3 bases and J by 7 bases, with 16 bases left in between. Germline loops: CDR1 SGHVS, CDR2 FNYEAQ. CDR3 size: 15 residues. The CDR3 DNA sequence: TGTGCCAGCAGCTTCACTCGGAGGGTCGAGAATGAGCAGTTCTTC. As protein: CASSFTRRVENEQFF.

The chain links TRBV4-1 to TRBJ2-7; 14 bases align to TRBD2. The junction had 2 bases not matched to a gene; V was cut back by 0 bases and J by 7 bases. The germline gives CDR1 MGHRA, CDR2 YSYEKL. CDR3 size: 15 residues. DNA for the CDR3: TGCGCCAGCAGCCAAGACTGGACTAGCGGGGGGGAGCAGTACTTC. This encodes CASSQDWTSGGEQYF.

A single count supports this clone. This rearrangement joins TRBV7-2 to TRBJ1-5, with TRBD1 matching over 7 bases. Trimming removed 5 bases from V and 5 bases from J; junction bases left unmatched: 9. The CDR3 contains 15 residues. Germline V gives CDR1 SGHTA, CDR2 FQGNSA. CDR3 residues: CASSIRQGRDQPQHF. For the CDR3, the DNA is TGTGCCAGCAGCATTCGACAGGGTCGGGATCAGCCCCAGCATTTT.

V gene TRBV24-1 combines with J gene TRBJ1-5, with 9 bases identical to TRBD1. With 9 bases clipped from V and 7 bases from J, the junction kept 12 bases outside the gene matches. This CDR3 contains 15 residues. Germline V gives CDR1 KGHDR, CDR2 SFDVKD. The CDR3 DNA is TGTGCCACCTCTAAGGGGGACAGGGATGGACAGCCCCAGCATTTT. It yields the protein CATSKGDRDGQPQHF.

The rearrangement uses TRBV4-1 and TRBJ1-1; 9 positions match TRBD1. From germline, CDR1 is MGHRA and CDR2 YSYEKL. With V trimmed by 0 bases and J by 8 bases, 16 bases remained unmatched. This CDR3 has 18 residues. This chain's CDR3 is CASSQETGTGGAGAEAFF. In nucleotides, the CDR3 is TGCGCCAGCAGCCAAGAAACGGGAACAGGGGGCGCAGGAGCGGAAGCTTTCTTT.

The J gene is TRBJ1-6, the V gene TRBV2, with 10 bases that match TRBD1. In germline, CDR1 is SNHLY, CDR2 FYNNEI. This CDR3 is built from 16 residues. V trimming: 0 bases; J trimming: 9 bases; junction bases outside the gene matches: 5. CDR3 protein: CASSEAGQGVGSPLHF. The CDR3 DNA reads TGTGCCAGCAGTGAAGCCGGACAGGGGGTGGGTTCACCCCTCCACTTT.

The rearrangement uses TRBV6-1 and TRBJ1-1, with a tentative D call TRBD1 (5 bases). The CDR3 has 15 amino acids. Germline loops: CDR1 MNHNS, CDR2 SASEGT. Trimming shortened V by 3 bases and J by 3 bases, and 14 bases separated the two germline ends. The CDR3 sequence is CASSDPRRGDTEAFF. For the CDR3, the DNA is TGTGCCAGCAGTGATCCCAGACGGGGGGACACTGAAGCTTTCTTT.

V is TRBV27 and J is TRBJ1-6; D is undetermined. V was clipped by 4 bases and J by 6 bases, with 10 bases between them. The CDR3 runs to 14 residues. Germline CDR1 is MNHEY and CDR2 is SMNVEV (reference sequence). DNA of the CDR3: TGTGCCAGCAGTTATTCGACGGGTAATTCACCCCTCCACTTT. It codes for CASSYSTGNSPLHF.

V is TRBV9 and J is TRBJ2-5; D possibly corresponds to TRBD2 (7 bases). From germline, CDR1 is SGDLS and CDR2 YYNGEE. The CDR3 loop spans 16 amino acids. V shed 2 bases and J shed 5 bases, with 19 bases lying between them. CDR3 DNA: TGTGCCAGCAGCGTTCAGGAGGGGGGGTTATGGGAGACCCAGTACTTC. This translates into CASSVQEGGLWETQYF.